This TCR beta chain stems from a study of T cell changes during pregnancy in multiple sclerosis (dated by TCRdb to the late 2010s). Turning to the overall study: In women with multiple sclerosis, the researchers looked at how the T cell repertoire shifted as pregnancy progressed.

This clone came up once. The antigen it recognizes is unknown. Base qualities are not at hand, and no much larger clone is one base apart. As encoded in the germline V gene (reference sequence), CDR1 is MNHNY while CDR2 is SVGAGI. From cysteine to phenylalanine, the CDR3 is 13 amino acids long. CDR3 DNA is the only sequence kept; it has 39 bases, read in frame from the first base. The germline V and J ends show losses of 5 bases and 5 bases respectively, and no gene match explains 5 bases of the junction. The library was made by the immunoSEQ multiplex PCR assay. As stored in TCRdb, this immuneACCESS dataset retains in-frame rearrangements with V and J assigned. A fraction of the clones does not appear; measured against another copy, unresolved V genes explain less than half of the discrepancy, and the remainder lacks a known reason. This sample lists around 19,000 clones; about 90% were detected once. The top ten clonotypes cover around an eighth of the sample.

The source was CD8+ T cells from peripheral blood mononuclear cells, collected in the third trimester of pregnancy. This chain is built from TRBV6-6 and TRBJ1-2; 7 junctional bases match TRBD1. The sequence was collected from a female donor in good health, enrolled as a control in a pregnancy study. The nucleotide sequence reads TGTGCCAGCAGTCTTGACAGGGAGTATGGCTACACCTTC. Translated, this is CASSLDREYGYTF.